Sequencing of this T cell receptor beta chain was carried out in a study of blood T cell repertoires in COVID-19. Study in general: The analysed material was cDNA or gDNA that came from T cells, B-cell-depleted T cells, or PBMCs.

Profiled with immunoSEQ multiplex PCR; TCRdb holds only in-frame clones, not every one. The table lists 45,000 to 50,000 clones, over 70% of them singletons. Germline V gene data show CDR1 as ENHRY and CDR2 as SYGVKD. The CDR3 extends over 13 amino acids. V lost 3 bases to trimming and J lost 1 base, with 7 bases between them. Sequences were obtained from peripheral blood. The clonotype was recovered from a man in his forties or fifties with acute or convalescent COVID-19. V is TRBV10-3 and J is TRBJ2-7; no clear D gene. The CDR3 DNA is TGTGCCATCAGTGAAGCAGGATCCTACGAGCAGTACTTC. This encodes CAISEAGSYEQYF.